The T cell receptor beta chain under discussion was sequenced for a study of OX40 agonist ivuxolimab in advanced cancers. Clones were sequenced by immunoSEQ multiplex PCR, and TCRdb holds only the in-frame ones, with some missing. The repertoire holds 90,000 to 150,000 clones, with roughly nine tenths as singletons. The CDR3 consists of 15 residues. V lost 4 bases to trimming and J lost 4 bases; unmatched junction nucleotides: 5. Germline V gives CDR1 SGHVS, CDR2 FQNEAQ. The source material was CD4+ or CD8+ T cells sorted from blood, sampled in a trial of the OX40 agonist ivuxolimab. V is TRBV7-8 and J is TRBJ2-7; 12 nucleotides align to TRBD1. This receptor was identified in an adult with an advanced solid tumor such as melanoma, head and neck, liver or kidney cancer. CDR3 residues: CASSWGQGAFYEQYF. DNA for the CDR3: TGTGCCAGCAGCTGGGGACAGGGGGCATTTTACGAGCAGTACTTC.